The 23 T cell receptor beta chains reported below all come from one sample, sequenced in a study of OX40 agonist ivuxolimab in advanced cancers. Measured with immunoSEQ multiplex PCR; TCRdb has only the in-frame clones, and not every one. Of tens of thousands of clones in the sample, almost 85% were seen once. The material sequenced was CD4+ or CD8+ T cells sorted from blood, taken in a trial of the OX40 agonist ivuxolimab. All receptors derive from an adult with an advanced solid tumor such as melanoma, head and neck, liver or kidney cancer.

This clone has more than one count but fewer than ten. J is TRBJ1-5 and V is TRBV21-1. TRBV21-1 is designated a pseudogene. This CDR3 has 14 residues. As DNA, the CDR3 is TGTGCCAGCAGCAAAGTTGAGGGCAATCAGCCCCAGCATTTT. Amino acids: CASSKVEGNQPQHF.

This clone was observed a handful of times. V is TRBV6-5 and J is TRBJ1-6, with D maybe TRBD1 (6 bases). Trimming pared 0 bases from V and 9 bases from J, leaving 15 bases between. This CDR3 is built from 16 residues. Germline V gene sequence: CDR1 MNHEY, CDR2 SVGAGI. CDR3 sequence reads: CASSYSFQGTGSPLHF. CDR3 nucleotide sequence: TGTGCCAGCAGTTACTCGTTTCAGGGGACGGGTTCACCCCTCCACTTT.

The genes are TRBV27 and TRBJ2-3, with D possibly TRBD1 on 6 matching bases. CDR3 length equals 15 residues. The ends were cut back, 4 bases at V and 4 bases at J, with 15 bases in the middle. Germline CDR1 reads MNHEY; CDR2 reads SMNVEV (reference sequence). CDR3: CASSSALRGSDTQYF. DNA for the CDR3: TGTGCCAGCAGTTCCGCTTTAAGGGGGTCAGATACGCAGTATTTT.

This clone has just one count. This chain connects TRBV6-5 to TRBJ1-1; 12 nucleotides match TRBD1. The CDR3 totals 15 residues. Germline values: CDR1 MNHEY, CDR2 SVGAGI. After removal of 4 bases from V and 6 bases from J, the junction contained 6 bases not matched to a gene. The CDR3 here is CASSSRDRGRAEAFF. As DNA, the CDR3 is TGTGCCAGCAGTTCACGGGACAGGGGGCGGGCTGAAGCTTTCTTT.

The chain couples TRBV7-8 to TRBJ1-5, with D uncertain. V was pared by 1 base and J by 6 bases, with 7 bases between. Germline V CDR1 and CDR2: SGHVS, FQNEAQ. The CDR3 extends over 13 amino acids. The CDR3 protein is CASSLDGIQPQHF. CDR3 coding DNA: TGTGCCAGCAGCTTAGACGGGATTCAGCCCCAGCATTTT.

The V and J genes are TRBV29-1 and TRBJ2-7; 9 positions match TRBD2. Trimming cost V 6 bases and J 5 bases; bases outside gene matches: 5. This CDR3 has 12 amino acids. The germline V gene encodes CDR1 SQVTM and CDR2 ANQGSEA. The CDR3 DNA reads as TGCAGCGTCCGGCGGGGGGGCAACGAGCAGTACTTC. This encodes CSVRRGGNEQYF.

The V gene is TRBV19, the J gene TRBJ2-6; tentatively, D is TRBD1 (6 bases). This CDR3 comprises 18 residues. Deletions cut 6 bases from V and 2 bases from J, with 20 bases between. Per the germline V gene, CDR1 is LNHDA and CDR2 is SQIVND (reference sequence). The CDR3 region has the DNA TGTGCCAGTAGCCGAAGGGGGAACACAGGGACTGGGGCCAACGTCCTGACTTTC. Amino acid sequence: CASSRRGNTGTGANVLTF.

The chain has TRBV5-1 and TRBJ2-1, with a weak D call TRBD1 (6 bases). With 4 bases removed from V and 7 bases from J, the gap between germline ends came to 15 bases. The CDR3 sequence is 14 residues long. CDR1 is SGHRS, CDR2 YFSETQ, per germline. The CDR3 region has the DNA TGCGCCAGCAGCAAGAGTACACAGGGAAATGAGCAGTTCTTC. Amino acids: CASSKSTQGNEQFF. The full variable domain, with the rest looked up from reference TRBV5-1 and TRBJ2-1, is KAGVTQTPRYLIKTRGQQVTLSCSPISGHRSVSWYQQTPGQGLQFLFEYFSETQRNKGNFPGRFSGRQFSNSRSEMNVSTLELGDSALYLCASSKSTQGNEQFFGPGTRLTVL.

Only a few counts were recorded for this clone. Other DNA sequences of this sample code for an identical CDR3. This sequence joins TRBV7-9 and TRBJ1-5; TRBD1 aligns across 8 bases. In germline, CDR1 is SEHNR, CDR2 FQNEAQ (reference sequence). V lost 5 bases to trimming and J lost 7 bases; unmatched junction nucleotides: 7. This CDR3 is built from 14 residues. The CDR3 spells CASSLGQGGQPQHF. As DNA, the CDR3 is TGTGCCAGCAGCCTAGGACAGGGAGGCCAGCCCCAGCATTTT. Based on the CDR3 plus reference TRBV7-9 and TRBJ1-5, the full variable domain is DTGVSQNPRHKITKRGQNVTFRCDPISEHNRLYWYRQTLGQGPEFLTYFQNEAQLEKSRLLSDRFSAERPKGSFSTLEIQRTEQGDSAMYLCASSLGQGGQPQHFGDGTRLSIL.

The V and J genes are TRBV28 and TRBJ1-4, with unresolved D. The germline V gene has CDR1 MDHEN and CDR2 SYDVKM. V was cut by 7 bases and J by 0 bases, with 15 bases left in between. This CDR3 contains 16 residues. The CDR3 DNA sequence: TGTGCCAGCATTAAGACGGCCCGAGCAACTAATGAAAAACTGTTTTTT. Translation gives CASIKTARATNEKLFF.

This clone was picked up a small number of times. The rearrangement uses TRBV11-3 and TRBJ2-2; 7 bases line up with TRBD1. V was pared by 6 bases and J by 6 bases, with 7 bases of the junction left unmatched. The CDR3 loop spans 14 amino acids. In germline, CDR1 is SGHNT, CDR2 YENEEA. This CDR3 is CASRETQGAGELFF. The CDR3 DNA sequence: TGTGCCAGCAGGGAAACGCAGGGGGCCGGGGAGCTGTTTTTT.

This sequence joins TRBV7-2 and TRBJ2-3; 10 bases line up with TRBD1. Germline trimming cut 4 bases from V and 4 bases from J; bases unmatched to any gene: 5. The CDR3 has 15 amino acids. In germline, CDR1 is SGHTA, CDR2 FQGNSA. This CDR3 reads CASSYTGTGADTQYF. The CDR3 DNA reads TGTGCCAGCAGCTACACCGGGACAGGGGCAGATACGCAGTATTTT.

The genes are TRBV19 and TRBJ2-7; TRBD1 aligns across 7 bases. With 6 bases clipped from V and 2 bases from J, the junction kept 10 bases outside the gene matches. The CDR3 spans 15 residues. Looked up from germline, CDR1 is LNHDA and CDR2 is SQIVND (reference sequence). DNA of the CDR3: TGTGCCAGTAGCCTATCCGGGACAGAAGCCTACGAGCAGTACTTC. The encoded protein is CASSLSGTEAYEQYF.

The J gene is TRBJ2-1, the V gene TRBV6-1; 9 bases are shared with TRBD2. The CDR3 extends over 14 amino acids. The V gene end was trimmed by 6 bases and the J gene end by 5 bases; junction bases not matched to a gene: 5. The germline gives CDR1 MNHNS, CDR2 SASEGT. The CDR3 nucleotides are TGTGCCAGCAGGAAGCGGGAGGCGAACAATGAGCAGTTCTTC. Protein product: CASRKREANNEQFF.

The chain uses TRBV19 and TRBJ2-5; D might be TRBD1 (6 bases). Looked up from germline, CDR1 is LNHDA and CDR2 is SQIVND (reference sequence). The germline V and J ends were trimmed by 3 bases and 7 bases, with 15 bases remaining between them. The length of the CDR3 is 14 residues. The CDR3 sequence is CASSIQPLQGTQYF. The CDR3, as DNA: TGTGCCAGTAGTATTCAGCCACTACAGGGGACCCAGTACTTC.

This clone showed up just a few times. The chain has TRBV7-9 and TRBJ1-4; 9 positions match TRBD1. CDR1 and CDR2 from the germline V gene are SEHNR and FQNEAQ (reference sequence). The CDR3 is 14 amino acids. After removal of 5 bases from V and 8 bases from J, the junction contained 6 bases not matched to a gene. CDR3 region: CASSQGTGGEKLFF. Here the CDR3 DNA reads TGTGCCAGCAGCCAAGGAACAGGGGGCGAAAAACTGTTTTTT.

The rearrangement joins TRBV4-3 to TRBJ2-2; TRBD2 is a possible D gene (7 bases). V gave up 0 bases and J gave up 6 bases, with 14 bases separating them. Germline assignment: CDR1 LGHNA and CDR2 YSLEER. This CDR3 comprises 16 residues. CDR3 in DNA: TGCGCCAGCAGCCAAGATTTAGGGGGGGCCTCCGGGGAGCTGTTTTTT. Translation gives CASSQDLGGASGELFF.

This chain links TRBV29-1 with TRBJ2-3, with TRBD2 matching 12 bases. Germline V gives CDR1 SQVTM, CDR2 ANQGSEA. V was pared by 5 bases and J by 9 bases, with 6 bases of the junction left unmatched. The CDR3 runs to 13 residues. The CDR3 loop reads CSVRTTSGGTQYF. The CDR3 bases are TGCAGCGTTCGCACAACTAGCGGGGGGACGCAGTATTTT.

J is TRBJ2-5 and V is TRBV6-1; 10 bases are shared with TRBD1. The CDR3 runs 13 residues. Germline V gene sequence: CDR1 MNHNS, CDR2 SASEGT. With V trimmed by 6 bases and J by 8 bases, 6 bases remained unmatched. CDR3 in amino acids: CASSTWTGGTQYF. The CDR3 DNA sequence: TGTGCCAGCAGCACGTGGACAGGGGGAACCCAGTACTTC.

V usage is TRBV7-2 and J usage is TRBJ1-1, with a tentative D call TRBD1 (5 bases). The germline V gene encodes CDR1 SGHTA and CDR2 FQGNSA. The CDR3 totals 15 residues. V lost 4 bases and J lost 11, with 23 bases in between. For the CDR3, the DNA is TGTGCCAGCAGCTCCCTAGGGACCGGGACGGTTAGGGCTTTCTTT. It codes for CASSSLGTGTVRAFF.

The chain joins TRBV28 to TRBJ2-7; 9 bases are a match to TRBD1. This CDR3 is built from 17 residues. The J segment lost 0 bases and the V segment lost 6 bases, leaving 12 bases of the junction unmatched. Looked up from germline, CDR1 is MDHEN and CDR2 is SYDVKM. The CDR3 region is CASSRPRGTGYSYEQYF. The DNA for the CDR3 is TGTGCCAGCAGCCGTCCCCGAGGGACAGGGTACTCCTACGAGCAGTACTTC.

This clone has a handful of counts. This chain uses TRBV6-5 with TRBJ2-1; D is possibly TRBD2 (6 bases). The germline CDR1 and CDR2 sequences are MNHEY and SVGAGI. This CDR3 region has 13 residues. Trimming stripped 0 bases from V and 15 bases from J, with 15 bases between. CDR3 in amino acids: CASSYSATRSAFF. The CDR3 DNA reads as TGTGCCAGCAGTTACTCGGCGACTAGGTCTGCGTTCTTC.

The chain has TRBV28 and TRBJ1-4, with TRBD1 matching over 9 bases. The J segment lost 5 bases and the V segment lost 4 bases, leaving 11 bases of the junction unmatched. CDR3 length: 17 amino acids. Germline loops: CDR1 MDHEN, CDR2 SYDVKM. This CDR3 reads CASSSRTGAKGNEKLFF. CDR3 DNA: TGTGCCAGCAGTTCACGGACAGGGGCTAAGGGAAATGAAAAACTGTTTTTT.